This T cell receptor (beta chain) was recovered during a study of graft-versus-host responses after intestinal transplantation (dated by TCRdb to 2020 to 2022). With regard to the full study: Recipients received multivisceral, liver-intestinal, or isolated intestinal transplants. Every recipient was given anti-thymocyte globulin induction, then maintenance tacrolimus and steroids for 2 to 3 years. Bulk TCR-beta CDR3 sequencing was used to track graft-versus-host and host-versus-graft alloreactive T cell clones in the graft, circulation and bone marrow after intestinal transplantation. Alloreactive clones were identified by sequencing pre-transplant mixed lymphocyte reaction products and comparing these products with unstimulated pre-transplant donor and recipient T cells. The cohort enrolled 24 intestinal transplant recipients, one of whom was a retransplant, and 3 patients without pretransplant specimens were excluded. A peak of at least 4% donor T cells among recipient peripheral blood mononuclear cells was the definition used for donor T cell macrochimerism. Instead of going to the commercial service, samples from a few later patients were sequenced in-house on an Illumina MiSeq and processed with MiXCR. The investigation overall reported the following: Patients with donor T cell macrochimerism had high GvH to HvG T cell clonal ratios in their allografts. GvH clones were detected in recipient bone marrow, and some appeared earlier in ileal mucosa or blood, consistent with an intestinal mucosal origin. The conclusions were limited by the relatively low number and heterogeneity of the intestinal transplant patients. Early after transplant, declines in HvG clones were associated with peak levels of circulating GvH clones.

The method behind the library was the immunoSEQ multiplex PCR assay. For most patients, genomic DNA was isolated with the Qiagen DNeasy Blood and Tissue Kit and shipped frozen to Adaptive Biotechnologies for TCR sequencing. High-throughput TCR-beta CDR3 sequencing of genomic DNA from most patients was performed by Adaptive Biotechnologies. In the paper's pipeline: Adaptive's ImmunoSEQ software supplied the TCR sequencing data for 15 to 20 patients, while MiXCR and VDJtools were used to process a few other patients. To correct CD4 versus CD8 sorting errors, sequences present in both subsets at a frequency ratio below 5:1 were removed. CDR3 nucleotide sequences shared by donor and recipient were removed because the origin of these sequences could not be assigned. Alloreactive clones required at least 2-fold expansion over unstimulated cells and minimum CFSE-low frequency of 0.002% (template counts) or 0.001% (read counts). Mappable clones were those detected in sequenced pre-transplant spleen, lymph node, or MLR CFSE-low populations of the donor or recipient. Cumulative frequency of alloreactive clones was calculated as a percentage of all sequences weighted by copy number. The clones in this table, taken by TCRdb from immuneACCESS, are in-frame only. Not every clone is retained; where verified, under half of the shortfall comes from an unresolved V gene, and the cause of the rest is unknown. The V and J calls and clone size were taken over from that table, and D and trimming were inferred from the DNA. Across this sample there are 20,000 to 25,000 clones, with 35% to 50% seen only once. The ten largest clonotypes hold approximately 1.6% of the sample.

The CDR1 and CDR2 encoded by the germline V gene are SGHTA and FQGTGA. V gives up 2 bases and J gives up 3 bases, and the segment between their germline ends measures 11 bases. The CDR3, cysteine through phenylalanine, is 14 amino acids long. The only DNA kept is the CDR3, 42 bases in frame from the first base. For this clone: Base-call qualities are not available, and no considerably larger clone is one nucleotide away.

Taken with the paper, the label for time point translates to: cells obtained before transplantation from donor or recipient. In mixed lymphocyte reactions, some 200,000 CFSE-labeled pre-transplant responders were plated with some 200,000 irradiated violet-dye-labeled stimulators and cultured for less than seven days. After the mixed lymphocyte reaction, proliferating CD3+CD4+CFSE-low and CD3+CD8+CFSE-low responder cells were FACS-sorted on a BD Influx sorter. The TCR comes from a human patient who received an intestinal transplant. The input for sequencing was alloreactive CD8+ T cells from a mixed lymphocyte reaction culture, taken before intestinal transplant. This specimen's cell subset or site label, interpreted: CFSE-low proliferating T cells sorted from approximately 6-day pre-transplant mixed lymphocyte reaction (GvH or HvG direction). The chain was built from TRBV7-3 and TRBJ2-7; TRBD2 could be the D gene, as 5 bases match. The CDR3 loop reads CASSLQDGNYEQYF. The DNA sequence is TGTGCCAGCAGCTTACAGGACGGGAACTACGAGCAGTACTTC. The full variable domain, completed from the reference TRBV7-3 and TRBJ2-7 proteins outside the CDR3, reads GAGVSQTPSNKVTEKGKYVELRCDPISGHTALYWYRQSLGQGPEFLIYFQGTGAADDSGLPNDRFFAVRPEGSVSTLKIQRTERGDSAVYLCASSLQDGNYEQYFGPGTRLTVT.